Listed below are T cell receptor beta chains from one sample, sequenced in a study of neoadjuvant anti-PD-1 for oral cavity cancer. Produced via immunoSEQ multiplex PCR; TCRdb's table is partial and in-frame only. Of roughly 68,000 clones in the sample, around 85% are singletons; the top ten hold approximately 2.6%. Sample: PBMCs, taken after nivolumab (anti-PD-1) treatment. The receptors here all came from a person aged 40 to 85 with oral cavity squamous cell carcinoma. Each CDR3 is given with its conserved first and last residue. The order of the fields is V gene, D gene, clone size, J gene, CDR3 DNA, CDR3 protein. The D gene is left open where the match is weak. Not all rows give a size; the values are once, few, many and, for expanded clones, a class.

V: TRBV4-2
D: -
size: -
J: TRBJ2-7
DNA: TGTGCCAGCAGCCAAGAACAGAACTACGAGCAGTACTTC
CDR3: CASSQEQNYEQYF

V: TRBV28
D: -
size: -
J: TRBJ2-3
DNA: TGTGCCAGCAGTCAATTCCGGGGGCCGGCAGATACGCAGTATTTT
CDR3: CASSQFRGPADTQYF

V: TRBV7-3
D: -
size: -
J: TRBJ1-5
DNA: TGTGCCAGCAGCTTATTAGGGGATCAGCCCCAGCATTTT
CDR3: CASSLLGDQPQHF

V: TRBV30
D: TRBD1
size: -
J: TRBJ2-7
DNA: TGTGCCTCCCACTCAACCGGGACAGGGGGCCGAGAGCAGTACTTC
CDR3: CASHSTGTGGREQYF

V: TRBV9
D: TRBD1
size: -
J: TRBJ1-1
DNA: TGTGCCAGCAGCCTTTTACAGGGGGCGAGTACTGAAGCTTTCTTT
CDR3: CASSLLQGASTEAFF

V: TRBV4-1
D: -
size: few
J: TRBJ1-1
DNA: TGCGCCAGCAGCGCCGGAGGGGAAGCTTTCTTT
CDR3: CASSAGGEAFF

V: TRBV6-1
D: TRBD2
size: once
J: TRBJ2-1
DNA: TGTGCCAGCAGTGGCGGGACTAGGGCTTACAATGAGCAGTTCTTC
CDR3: CASSGGTRAYNEQFF

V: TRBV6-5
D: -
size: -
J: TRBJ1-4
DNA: TGTGCCAGCAGTTCAGGGACATATGGAAATGAAAAACTGTTTTTT
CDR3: CASSSGTYGNEKLFF

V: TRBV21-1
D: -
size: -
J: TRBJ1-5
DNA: TGTGCCAGCACCCCCAATTGTTATAGCAATCAGCCCCAGCATTTT
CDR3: CASTPNCYSNQPQHF

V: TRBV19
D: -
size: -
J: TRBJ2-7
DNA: TGTGCCAGTAGTATCGGAGGGATCGAGCAGTACTTC
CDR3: CASSIGGIEQYF

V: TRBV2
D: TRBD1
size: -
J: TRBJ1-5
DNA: TGTGCCAGCAGCGGGACAGACCGAAGGCAGCCCCAGCATTTT
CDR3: CASSGTDRRQPQHF

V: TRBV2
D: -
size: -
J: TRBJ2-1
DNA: TGTGCCAGCAACCCTTCAGCGGTACCATCCTACAATGAGCAGTTCTTC
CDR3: CASNPSAVPSYNEQFF

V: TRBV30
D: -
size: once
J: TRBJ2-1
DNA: TGTGCCTGGAGTGTACTACCTTGGGAGCAGTTCTTC
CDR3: CAWSVLPWEQFF

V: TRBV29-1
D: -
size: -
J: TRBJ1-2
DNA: TGCAGCGTTGTGGGGGCCGGGGGCGGATCTAACTATGGCTACACCTTC
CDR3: CSVVGAGGGSNYGYTF

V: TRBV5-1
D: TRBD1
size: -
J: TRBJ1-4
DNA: TGCGCCAGCAGCCCGATCGGACAGGGGAGTGTTGAACTGTTTTTT
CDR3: CASSPIGQGSVELFF

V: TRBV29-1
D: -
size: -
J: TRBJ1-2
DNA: TGCAGCGTACAGGAACAGGCGGGGTCTGGCTACACCTTC
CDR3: CSVQEQAGSGYTF

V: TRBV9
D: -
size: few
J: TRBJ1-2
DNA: TGTGCCAGCAGCGTAGGGGAGGACCTTAACTATGGCTACACCTTC
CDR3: CASSVGEDLNYGYTF

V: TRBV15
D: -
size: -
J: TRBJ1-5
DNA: TGTGCGACCGGAGCAGGTTATAGCAATCAGCCCCAGCATTTT
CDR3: CATGAGYSNQPQHF

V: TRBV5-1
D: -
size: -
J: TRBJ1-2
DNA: TGCGCCAGCAGCTTGCGGAAACGGGGCCCTATCCCCCCCACCTATGGCTACACCTTC
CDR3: CASSLRKRGPIPPTYGYTF

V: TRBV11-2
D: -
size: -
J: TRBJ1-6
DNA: TGTGCCAGCAGCTTAGGGACAGACCTCTCCTATAATTCACCCCTCCACTTT
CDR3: CASSLGTDLSYNSPLHF

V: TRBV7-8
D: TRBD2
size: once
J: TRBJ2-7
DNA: TGTGCCAGCACCCACCATCGGACTAGGAGCTACGAGCAGTACTTC
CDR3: CASTHHRTRSYEQYF

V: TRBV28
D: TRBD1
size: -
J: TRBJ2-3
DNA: TGTGCCAGCAGTTTAGAGACAGGGGGCGACACAGATACGCAGTATTTT
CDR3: CASSLETGGDTDTQYF